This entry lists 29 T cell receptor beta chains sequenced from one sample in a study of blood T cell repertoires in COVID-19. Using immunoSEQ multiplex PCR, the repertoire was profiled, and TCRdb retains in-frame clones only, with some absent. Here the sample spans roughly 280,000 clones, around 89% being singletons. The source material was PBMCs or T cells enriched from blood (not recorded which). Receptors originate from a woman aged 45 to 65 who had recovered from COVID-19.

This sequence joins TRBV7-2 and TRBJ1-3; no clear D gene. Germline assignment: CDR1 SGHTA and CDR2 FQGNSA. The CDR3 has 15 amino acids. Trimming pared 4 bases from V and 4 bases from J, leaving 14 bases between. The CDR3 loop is CASSSSSGTGNTIYF. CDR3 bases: TGTGCCAGCAGCTCGTCCTCGGGTACAGGAAACACCATATATTTT.

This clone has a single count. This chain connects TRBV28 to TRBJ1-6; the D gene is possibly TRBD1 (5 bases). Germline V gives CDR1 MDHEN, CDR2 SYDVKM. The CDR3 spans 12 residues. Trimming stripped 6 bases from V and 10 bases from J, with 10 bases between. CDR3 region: CASSQGLSPLHF. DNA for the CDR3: TGTGCCAGCAGCCAGGGTTTGTCACCCCTCCACTTT.

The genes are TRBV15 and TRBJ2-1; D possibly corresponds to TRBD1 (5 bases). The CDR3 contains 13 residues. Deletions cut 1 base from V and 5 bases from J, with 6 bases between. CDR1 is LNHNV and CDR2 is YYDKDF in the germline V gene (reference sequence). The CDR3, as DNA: TGTGCCACCAGCAGAGCCAGGGACAATGAGCAGTTCTTC. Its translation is CATSRARDNEQFF.

The DNA for the CDR3 is TGTGCCAGCAGGGCAGGGTGGGGCAATCAGCCCCAGCATTTT. Residues: CASRAGWGNQPQHF. The chain uses TRBV6-5 and TRBJ1-5, with a tentative D call TRBD1 (5 bases). Germline CDR1 MNHEY, CDR2 SVGAGI. Trimming took 6 bases from V and 2 from J, leaving 11 bases between them. This CDR3 spans 14 amino acids.

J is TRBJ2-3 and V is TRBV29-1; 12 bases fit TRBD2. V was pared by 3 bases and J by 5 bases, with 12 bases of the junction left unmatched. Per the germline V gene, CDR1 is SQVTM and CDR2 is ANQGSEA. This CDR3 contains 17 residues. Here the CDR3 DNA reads TGCAGCGTTGATGGCCCTCTAGCGGGAGGGCCGGGAGATACGCAGTATTTT. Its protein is CSVDGPLAGGPGDTQYF.

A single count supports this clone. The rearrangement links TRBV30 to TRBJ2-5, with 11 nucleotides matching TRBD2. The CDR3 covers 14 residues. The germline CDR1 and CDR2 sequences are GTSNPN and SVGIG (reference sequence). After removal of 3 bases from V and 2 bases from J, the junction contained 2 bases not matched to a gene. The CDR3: CAWRGTSGQETQYF. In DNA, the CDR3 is TGTGCCTGGAGGGGGACTAGCGGACAAGAGACCCAGTACTTC.

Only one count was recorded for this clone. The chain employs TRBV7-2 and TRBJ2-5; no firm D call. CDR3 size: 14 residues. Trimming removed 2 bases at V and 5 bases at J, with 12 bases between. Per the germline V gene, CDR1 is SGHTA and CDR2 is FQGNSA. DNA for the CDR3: TGTGCCAGCAGCTTACAAGTGGGCTCGGAGACCCAGTACTTC. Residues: CASSLQVGSETQYF.

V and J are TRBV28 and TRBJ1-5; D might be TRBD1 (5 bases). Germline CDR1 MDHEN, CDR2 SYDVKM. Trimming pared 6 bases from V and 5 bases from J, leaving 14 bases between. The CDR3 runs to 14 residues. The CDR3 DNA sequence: TGTGCCAGCAGACCTTCAGGGTTCGATCAGCCCCAGCATTTT. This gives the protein CASRPSGFDQPQHF.

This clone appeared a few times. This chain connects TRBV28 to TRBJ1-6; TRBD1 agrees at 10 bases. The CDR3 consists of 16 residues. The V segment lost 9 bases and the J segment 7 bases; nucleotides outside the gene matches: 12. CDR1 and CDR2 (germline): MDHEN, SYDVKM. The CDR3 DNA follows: TGTGCCAGTACCGGGACAGGGGCCTCACGGAATTCACCCCTCCACTTT. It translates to CASTGTGASRNSPLHF.

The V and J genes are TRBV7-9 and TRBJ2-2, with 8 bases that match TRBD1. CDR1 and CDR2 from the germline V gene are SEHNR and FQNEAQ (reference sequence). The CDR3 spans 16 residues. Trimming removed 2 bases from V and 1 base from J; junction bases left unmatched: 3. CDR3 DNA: TGTGCCAGCAGCTTACCAGGGACAGGGAACACCGGGGAGCTGTTTTTT. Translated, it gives CASSLPGTGNTGELFF.

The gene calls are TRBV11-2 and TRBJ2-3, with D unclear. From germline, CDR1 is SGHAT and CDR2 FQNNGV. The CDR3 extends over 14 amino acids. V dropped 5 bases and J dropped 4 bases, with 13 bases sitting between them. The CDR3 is CASSPTYSADTQYF. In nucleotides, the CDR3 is TGTGCCAGCAGCCCCACCTATAGTGCAGATACGCAGTATTTT.

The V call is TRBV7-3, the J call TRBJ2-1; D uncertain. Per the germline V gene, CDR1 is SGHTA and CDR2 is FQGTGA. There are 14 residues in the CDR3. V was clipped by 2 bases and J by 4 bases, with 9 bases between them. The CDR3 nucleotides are TGTGCCAGCAGCTTAGGTGCGGCGTACAATGAGCAGTTCTTC. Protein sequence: CASSLGAAYNEQFF.

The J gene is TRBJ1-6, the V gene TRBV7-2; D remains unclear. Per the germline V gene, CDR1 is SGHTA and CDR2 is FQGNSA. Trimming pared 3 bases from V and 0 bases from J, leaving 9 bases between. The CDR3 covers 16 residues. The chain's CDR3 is CASSLFVSSYNSPLHF. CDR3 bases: TGTGCCAGCAGCTTGTTCGTCAGCTCCTATAATTCACCCCTCCACTTT. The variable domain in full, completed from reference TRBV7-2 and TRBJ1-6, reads GAGVSQSPSNKVTEKGKDVELRCDPISGHTALYWYRQSLGQGLEFLIYFQGNSAPDKSGLPSDRFSAERTGGSVSTLTIQRTQQEDSAVYLCASSLFVSSYNSPLHFGNGTRLTVT.

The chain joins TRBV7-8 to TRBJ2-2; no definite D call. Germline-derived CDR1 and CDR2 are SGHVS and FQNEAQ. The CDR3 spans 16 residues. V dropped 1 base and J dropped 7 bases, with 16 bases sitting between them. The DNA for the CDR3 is TGTGCCAGCAGCTTAGATTTACAGCCCGCTGGCGGGGAGCTGTTTTTT. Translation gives CASSLDLQPAGGELFF.

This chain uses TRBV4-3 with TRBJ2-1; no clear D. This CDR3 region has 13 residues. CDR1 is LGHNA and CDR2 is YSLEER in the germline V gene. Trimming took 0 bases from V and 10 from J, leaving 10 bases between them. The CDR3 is CASSQDSPEEQFF. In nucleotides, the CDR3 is TGCGCCAGCAGCCAAGATAGTCCCGAAGAGCAGTTCTTC.

The chain's CDR3 is CASSMFSSNQPQHF. DNA for the CDR3: TGTGCCAGTAGTATGTTCAGTAGCAATCAGCCCCAGCATTTT. The rearrangement uses TRBV19 and TRBJ1-5, with no clear D. CDR1 LNHDA and CDR2 SQIVND come from the germline V gene (reference sequence). The CDR3 contains 14 residues. V shed 3 bases and J shed 0 bases, with 6 bases lying between them.

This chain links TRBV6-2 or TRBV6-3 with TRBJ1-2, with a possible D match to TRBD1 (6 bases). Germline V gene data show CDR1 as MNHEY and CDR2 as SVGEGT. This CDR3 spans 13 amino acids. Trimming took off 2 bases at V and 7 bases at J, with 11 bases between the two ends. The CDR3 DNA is TGTGCCAGCAGTTACGTAGGACAGAGTGGCTACACCTTC. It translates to CASSYVGQSGYTF.

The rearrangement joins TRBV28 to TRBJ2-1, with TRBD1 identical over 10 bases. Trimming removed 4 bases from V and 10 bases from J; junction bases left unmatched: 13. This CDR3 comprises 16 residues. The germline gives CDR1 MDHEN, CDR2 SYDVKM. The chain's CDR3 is CASSSPLRGTGDEQFF. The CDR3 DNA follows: TGTGCCAGCAGTTCTCCACTCCGGGGGACAGGGGACGAGCAGTTCTTC.

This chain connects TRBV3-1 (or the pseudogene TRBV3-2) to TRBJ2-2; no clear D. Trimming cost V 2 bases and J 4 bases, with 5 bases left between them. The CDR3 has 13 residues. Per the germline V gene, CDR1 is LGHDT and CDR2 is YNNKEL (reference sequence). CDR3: CASSQRGTGELFF. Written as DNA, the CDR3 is TGTGCCAGCAGCCAAAGAGGCACCGGGGAGCTGTTTTTT.

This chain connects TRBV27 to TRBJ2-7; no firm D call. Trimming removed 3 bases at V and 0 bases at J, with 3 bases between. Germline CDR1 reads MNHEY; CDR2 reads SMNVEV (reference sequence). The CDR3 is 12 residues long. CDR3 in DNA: TGTGCCAGCAGTTTGAGCTCCTACGAGCAGTACTTC. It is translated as CASSLSSYEQYF.

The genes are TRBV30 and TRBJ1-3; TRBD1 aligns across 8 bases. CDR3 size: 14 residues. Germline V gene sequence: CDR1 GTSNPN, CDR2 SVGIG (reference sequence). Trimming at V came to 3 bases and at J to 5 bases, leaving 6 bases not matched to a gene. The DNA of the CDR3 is TGTGCCTGGAGAAATCAGGGGGCAAGAAACACCATATATTTT. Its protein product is CAWRNQGARNTIYF.

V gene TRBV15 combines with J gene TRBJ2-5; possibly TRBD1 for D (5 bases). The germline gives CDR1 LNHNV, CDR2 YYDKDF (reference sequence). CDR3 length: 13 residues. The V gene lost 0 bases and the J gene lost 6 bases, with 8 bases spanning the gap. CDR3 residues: CATSRDRVQTQYF. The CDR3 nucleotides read TGTGCCACCAGCAGAGACAGGGTACAGACCCAGTACTTC.

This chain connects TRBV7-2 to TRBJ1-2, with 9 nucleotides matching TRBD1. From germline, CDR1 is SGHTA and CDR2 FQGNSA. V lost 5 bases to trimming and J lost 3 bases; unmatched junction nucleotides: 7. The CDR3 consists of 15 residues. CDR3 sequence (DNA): TGTGCCAGCAGCATAAGGACAGGGGCGGACTATGGCTACACCTTC. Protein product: CASSIRTGADYGYTF. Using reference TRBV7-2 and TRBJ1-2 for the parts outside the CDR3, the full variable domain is GAGVSQSPSNKVTEKGKDVELRCDPISGHTALYWYRQSLGQGLEFLIYFQGNSAPDKSGLPSDRFSAERTGGSVSTLTIQRTQQEDSAVYLCASSIRTGADYGYTFGSGTRLTVV.

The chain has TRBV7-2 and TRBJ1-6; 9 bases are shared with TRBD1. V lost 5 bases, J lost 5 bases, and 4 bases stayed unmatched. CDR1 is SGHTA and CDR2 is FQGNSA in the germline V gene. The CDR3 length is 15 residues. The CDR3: CASSPRDRDNSPLHF. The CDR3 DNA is TGTGCCAGCAGCCCCCGGGACAGGGATAATTCACCCCTCCACTTT.

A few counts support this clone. The CDR3 DNA follows: TGTGCCAGCACTGAACAGGGGGCCGGAAACACCATATATTTT. The encoded protein is CASTEQGAGNTIYF. The chain carries TRBV28 and TRBJ1-3, with 9 bases fitting TRBD1. V lost 7 bases and J lost 4; bases outside the gene matches: 5. This CDR3 has 14 amino acids. Germline CDR1 reads MDHEN; CDR2 reads SYDVKM. Supplemented by reference TRBV28 and TRBJ1-3, the full variable domain reads DVKVTQSSRYLVKRTGEKVFLECVQDMDHENMFWYRQDPGLGLRLIYFSYDVKMKEKGDIPEGYSVSREKKERFSLILESASTNQTSMYLCASTEQGAGNTIYFGEGSWLTVV.

This CDR3 is CASSSQGGENYGYTF. DNA for the CDR3: TGTGCCAGCAGCTCACAGGGAGGGGAAAACTATGGCTACACCTTC. V is TRBV28 and J is TRBJ1-2, with D maybe TRBD1 (6 bases). Trimming took off 6 bases at V and 2 bases at J, with 16 bases between the two ends. Germline assignment: CDR1 MDHEN and CDR2 SYDVKM. This CDR3 has 15 amino acids.

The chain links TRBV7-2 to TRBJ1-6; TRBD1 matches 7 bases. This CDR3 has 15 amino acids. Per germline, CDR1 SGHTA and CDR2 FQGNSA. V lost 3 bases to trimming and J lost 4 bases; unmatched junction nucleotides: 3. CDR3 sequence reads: CASSFSGQYNSPLHF. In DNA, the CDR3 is TGTGCCAGCAGCTTCTCGGGACAGTATAATTCACCCCTCCACTTT.

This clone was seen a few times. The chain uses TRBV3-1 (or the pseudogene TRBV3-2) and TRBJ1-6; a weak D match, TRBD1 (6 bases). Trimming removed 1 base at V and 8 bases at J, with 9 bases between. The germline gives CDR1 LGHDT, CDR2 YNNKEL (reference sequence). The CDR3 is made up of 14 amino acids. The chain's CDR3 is CASSQGDRHSPLHF. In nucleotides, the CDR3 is TGTGCCAGCAGCCAAGGTGACAGGCATTCACCCCTCCACTTT.

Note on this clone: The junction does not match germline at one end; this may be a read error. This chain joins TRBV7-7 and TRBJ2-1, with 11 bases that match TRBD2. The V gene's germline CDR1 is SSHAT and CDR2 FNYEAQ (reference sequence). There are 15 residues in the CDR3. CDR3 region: CASSSTSGKNNEQFF. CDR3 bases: TGTGCTAGCAGCTCGACTAGCGGGAAAAACAATGAGCAGTTCTTC.